The entry below describes one T cell receptor (beta chain). Its antigen is not known. Cells that had been cultured for roughly 9 days were the source of isolated CD4+ T cells. The sample originates from a study of vaccination effects on CD4 cells after COVID-19. Study-wide background: The researchers cultured some 1.9 million PBMC per well with 8.5 to 10 IU/ml IL-2 and about 10 ug/ml peptides. Findings of the study overall: The study dataset contains few convalescent patients and includes no early post-infection timepoints.

Measured with immunoSEQ multiplex PCR; TCRdb has only the in-frame clones, and not every one. The sample lists about 74,000 clones, approximately 80% occurring once. This CDR3 has 14 amino acids. Trimming at V came to 6 bases and at J to 5 bases, leaving 7 bases not matched to a gene. Germline assignment: CDR1 MGHDK and CDR2 SYGVNS. The sequence came from a human donor who received a COVID-19 vaccine. The sequencing here drew on CD4+ T cells from PBMCs cultured without peptide, taken before COVID-19 vaccination. The chain couples TRBV25-1 to TRBJ2-1, with 7 bases matching TRBD1. The CDR3 DNA reads as TGTGCCAGCAGGAGACCAGGGACAGACAATGAGCAGTTCTTC. Translated, it gives CASRRPGTDNEQFF. Supplemented by reference TRBV25-1 and TRBJ2-1, the full variable domain reads EADIYQTPRYLVIGTGKKITLECSQTMGHDKMYWYQQDPGMELHLIHYSYGVNSTEKGDLSSESTVSRIRTEHFPLTLESARPSHTSQYLCASRRPGTDNEQFFGPGTRLTVL.